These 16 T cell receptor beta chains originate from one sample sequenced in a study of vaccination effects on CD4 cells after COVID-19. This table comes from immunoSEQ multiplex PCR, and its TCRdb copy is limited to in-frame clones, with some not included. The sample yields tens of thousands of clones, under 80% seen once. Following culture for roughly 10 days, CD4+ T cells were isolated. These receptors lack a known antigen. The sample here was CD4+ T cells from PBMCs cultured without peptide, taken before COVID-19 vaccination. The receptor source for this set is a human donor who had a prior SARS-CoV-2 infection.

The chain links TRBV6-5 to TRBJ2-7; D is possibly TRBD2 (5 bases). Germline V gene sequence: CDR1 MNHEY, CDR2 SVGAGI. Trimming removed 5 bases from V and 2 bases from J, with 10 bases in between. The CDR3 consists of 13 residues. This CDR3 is CASSSGLPYEQYF. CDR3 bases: TGTGCCAGCAGTAGCGGACTCCCCTACGAGCAGTACTTC.

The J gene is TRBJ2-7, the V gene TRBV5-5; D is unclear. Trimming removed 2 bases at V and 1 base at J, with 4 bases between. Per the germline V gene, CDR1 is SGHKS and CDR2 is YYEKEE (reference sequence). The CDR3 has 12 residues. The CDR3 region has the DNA TGTGCCAGCAGCTTAGTATCCTACGAGCAGTACTTC. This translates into CASSLVSYEQYF.

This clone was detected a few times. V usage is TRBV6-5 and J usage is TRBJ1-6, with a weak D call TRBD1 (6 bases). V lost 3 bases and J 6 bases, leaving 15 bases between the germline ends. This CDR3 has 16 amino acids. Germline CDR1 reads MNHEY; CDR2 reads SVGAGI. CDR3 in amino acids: CASSYRGGQGNSPLHF. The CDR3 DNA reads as TGTGCCAGCAGTTATAGGGGGGGGCAGGGTAATTCACCCCTCCACTTT.

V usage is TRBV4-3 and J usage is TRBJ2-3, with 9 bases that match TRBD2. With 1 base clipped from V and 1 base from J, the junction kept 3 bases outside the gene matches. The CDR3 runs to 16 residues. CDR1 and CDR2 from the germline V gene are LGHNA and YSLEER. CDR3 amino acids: CASSQVLAGGTDTQYF. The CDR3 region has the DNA TGCGCCAGCAGCCAAGTCTTAGCGGGAGGCACAGATACGCAGTATTTT.

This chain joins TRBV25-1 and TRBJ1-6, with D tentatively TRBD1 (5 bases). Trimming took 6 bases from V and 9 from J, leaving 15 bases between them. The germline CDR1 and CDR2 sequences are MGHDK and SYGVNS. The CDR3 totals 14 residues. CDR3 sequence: CASSYGWGFSPLHF. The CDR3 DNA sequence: TGTGCCAGCAGCTATGGCTGGGGGTTTTCACCCCTCCACTTT.

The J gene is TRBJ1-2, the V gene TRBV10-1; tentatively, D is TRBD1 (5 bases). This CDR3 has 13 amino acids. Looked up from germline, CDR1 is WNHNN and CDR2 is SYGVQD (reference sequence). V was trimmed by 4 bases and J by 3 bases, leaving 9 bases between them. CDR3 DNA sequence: TGCGCCAGCAGTGGCAGGGTGGACTATGGCTACACCTTC. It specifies CASSGRVDYGYTF.

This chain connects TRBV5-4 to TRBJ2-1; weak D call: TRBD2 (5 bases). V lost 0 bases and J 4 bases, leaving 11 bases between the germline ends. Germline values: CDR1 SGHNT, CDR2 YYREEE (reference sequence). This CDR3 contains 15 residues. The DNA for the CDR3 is TGTGCCAGCAGCTTGGGTAGCGTACAATACAATGAGCAGTTCTTC. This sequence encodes CASSLGSVQYNEQFF.

The CDR3 coding sequence is TGTGCCAGCAGCCCAGGGTCGGTGGAGACCCAGTACTTC. This codes for CASSPGSVETQYF. J is TRBJ2-5 and V is TRBV7-2; the D gene is possibly TRBD1 (5 bases). There are 13 residues in the CDR3. Germline CDR1 reads SGHTA; CDR2 reads FQGNSA. V lost 5 bases, J lost 5 bases, and 12 bases lay in between.

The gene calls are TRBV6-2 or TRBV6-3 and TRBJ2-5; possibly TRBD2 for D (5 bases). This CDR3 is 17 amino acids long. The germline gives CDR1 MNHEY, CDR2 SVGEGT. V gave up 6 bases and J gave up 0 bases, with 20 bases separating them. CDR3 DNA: TGTGCCAGCAGCCCCGTAAAGCGGACCCTGTACCAAGAGACCCAGTACTTC. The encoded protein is CASSPVKRTLYQETQYF.

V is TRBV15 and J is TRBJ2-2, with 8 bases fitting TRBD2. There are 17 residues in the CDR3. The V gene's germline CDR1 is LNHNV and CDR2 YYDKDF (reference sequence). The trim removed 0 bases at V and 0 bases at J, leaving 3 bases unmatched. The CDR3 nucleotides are TGTGCCACCAGCAGAGAAGCGGGGGCCGCGAACACCGGGGAGCTGTTTTTT. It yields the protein CATSREAGAANTGELFF.

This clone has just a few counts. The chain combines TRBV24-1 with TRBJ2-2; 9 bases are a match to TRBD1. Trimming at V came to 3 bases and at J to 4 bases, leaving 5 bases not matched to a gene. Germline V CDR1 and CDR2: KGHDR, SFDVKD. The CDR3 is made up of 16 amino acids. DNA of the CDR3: TGTGCCACCAGTGATGGGGACAGGGTGGGCACCGGGGAGCTGTTTTTT. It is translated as CATSDGDRVGTGELFF.

The CDR3 DNA is TGTGCCAGCAGTTACAGCGGGCAGGGCCCCTACGAGCAGTACTTC. Its protein product is CASSYSGQGPYEQYF. V gene TRBV6-5 combines with J gene TRBJ2-7, with D possibly matching TRBD2 (6 bases). With 2 bases removed from V and 2 bases from J, the gap between germline ends came to 13 bases. CDR1 and CDR2 from the germline V gene are MNHEY and SVGAGI. The CDR3 is made up of 15 amino acids.

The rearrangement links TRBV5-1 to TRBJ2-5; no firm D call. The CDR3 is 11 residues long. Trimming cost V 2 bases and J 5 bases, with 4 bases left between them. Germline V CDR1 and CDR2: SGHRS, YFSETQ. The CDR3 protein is CASSFMETQYF. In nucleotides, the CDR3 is TGCGCCAGCAGCTTTATGGAGACCCAGTACTTC.

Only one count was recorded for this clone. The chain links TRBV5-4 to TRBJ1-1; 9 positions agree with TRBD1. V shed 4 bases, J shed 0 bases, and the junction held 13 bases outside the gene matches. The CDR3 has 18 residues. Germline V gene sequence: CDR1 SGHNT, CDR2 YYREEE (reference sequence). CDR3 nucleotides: TGTGCCAGCAGCGGAGGGACAGGGTTTGGGGTGATGAACACTGAAGCTTTCTTT. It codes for CASSGGTGFGVMNTEAFF. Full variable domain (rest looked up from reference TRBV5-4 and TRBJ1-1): ETGVTQSPTHLIKTRGQQVTLRCSSQSGHNTVSWYQQALGQGPQFIFQYYREEENGRGNFPPRFSGLQFPNYSSELNVNALELDDSALYLCASSGGTGFGVMNTEAFFGQGTRLTVV.

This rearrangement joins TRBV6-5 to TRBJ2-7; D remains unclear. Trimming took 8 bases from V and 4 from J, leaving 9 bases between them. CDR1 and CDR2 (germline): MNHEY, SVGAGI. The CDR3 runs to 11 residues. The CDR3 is CASLGWYEQYF. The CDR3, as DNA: TGTGCCAGCCTCGGGTGGTACGAGCAGTACTTC.

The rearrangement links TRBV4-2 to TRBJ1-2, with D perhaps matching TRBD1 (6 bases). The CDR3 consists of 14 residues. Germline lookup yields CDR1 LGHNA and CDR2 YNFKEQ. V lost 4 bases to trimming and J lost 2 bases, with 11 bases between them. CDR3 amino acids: CASSPSGQNYGYTF. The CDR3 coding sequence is TGTGCCAGCAGCCCCTCCGGACAGAACTATGGCTACACCTTC.